The 26 T cell receptor beta chains given below trace back to one sample, sequenced in a study of lymphopenia after photon versus proton radiotherapy (dated by TCRdb to about 2019). The library came from the immunoSEQ multiplex PCR assay. TCRdb retrieved this table from immuneACCESS and kept in-frame rearrangements only. Not all clones are present; in checked studies, unresolved V genes account for under half, and no reason is known for the remainder. The sample has fewer than 70,000 clones on record, over 80% of them singletons. Of the sample, approximately 10% falls within the top ten clones. The sample consisted of peripheral blood, taken from a patient treated with proton-based radiotherapy. These receptors were taken from a man older than 75 with esophageal cancer.

The CDR3 bases are TGTGCCAGCAGCTTACCAGGGGCAGTCCTCTATGGTGGCTACACCTTC. Amino acids: CASSLPGAVLYGGYTF. The chain joins TRBV7-8 to TRBJ1-2, with D tentatively TRBD1 (6 bases). V was pared by 2 bases and J by 7 bases, with 20 bases between. Germline CDR1 is SGHVS and CDR2 is FQNEAQ. The CDR3 sequence is 16 residues long. Combining the CDR3 with reference TRBV7-8 and TRBJ1-2 gives the whole variable domain GAGVSQSPRYKVAKRGQDVALRCDPISGHVSLFWYQQALGQGPEFLTYFQNEAQLDKSGLPSDRFFAERPEGSVSTLKIQRTQQEDSAVYLCASSLPGAVLYGGYTFGSGTRLTVV.

This chain connects TRBV30 to TRBJ2-5, with 15 bases matching TRBD2. The J segment lost 0 bases and the V segment lost 3 bases, leaving 2 bases of the junction unmatched. Germline assignment: CDR1 GTSNPN and CDR2 SVGIG (reference sequence). This CDR3 spans 16 amino acids. The CDR3 nucleotides are TGTGCCTGGAGGGGGACTAGCGGGGGGCACCAAGAGACCCAGTACTTC. Protein product: CAWRGTSGGHQETQYF.

This clone was seen just once. The genes are TRBV5-1 and TRBJ2-7, with TRBD2 identical over 7 bases. V lost 3 bases and J lost 2; bases outside the gene matches: 11. Germline V gene data show CDR1 as SGHRS and CDR2 as YFSETQ. The CDR3 loop spans 16 amino acids. The CDR3 DNA reads as TGCGCCAGCAGCTCCCCGCCGGGGGGTTCGACCTACGAGCAGTACTTC. This codes for CASSSPPGGSTYEQYF. The full variable domain, completed using reference TRBV5-1 and TRBJ2-7, is KAGVTQTPRYLIKTRGQQVTLSCSPISGHRSVSWYQQTPGQGLQFLFEYFSETQRNKGNFPGRFSGRQFSNSRSEMNVSTLELGDSALYLCASSSPPGGSTYEQYFGPGTRLTVT.

V gene TRBV29-1 combines with J gene TRBJ1-4; a weak D match, TRBD1 (6 bases). The germline gives CDR1 SQVTM, CDR2 ANQGSEA. This CDR3 is built from 13 residues. Trimming left V 1 base short and J 8 bases short, with 11 bases between. CDR3 amino acids: CSVEVGGQEKLFF. Here the CDR3 DNA reads TGCAGCGTTGAAGTAGGGGGTCAGGAAAAACTGTTTTTT.

V and J are TRBV19 and TRBJ1-2; 10 positions match TRBD1. There are 17 residues in the CDR3. Trimming removed 7 bases from V and 3 bases from J; junction bases left unmatched: 14. Per the germline V gene, CDR1 is LNHDA and CDR2 is SQIVND (reference sequence). The DNA of the CDR3 is TGTGCCAGTACTCCTTGGGTTGGGGACAGGGGTGACTATGGCTACACCTTC. It codes for CASTPWVGDRGDYGYTF.

The chain employs TRBV29-1 and TRBJ1-5; D gene unclear. CDR1 and CDR2 from the germline V gene are SQVTM and ANQGSEA. V was shortened by 4 bases and J by 1 base, with 17 bases between the two germline ends. This CDR3 is built from 16 residues. In DNA form, the CDR3 reads TGCAGCGTTGTGGTATTTGTCCCAGAGAGCAATCAGCCCCAGCATTTT. Its protein is CSVVVFVPESNQPQHF.

This chain links TRBV6-6 with TRBJ1-1; D not certain. The CDR3 covers 13 residues. V was cut by 7 bases and J by 1 base, with 10 bases left in between. Germline V gene lookup returns CDR1 MNHNY and CDR2 SVGAGI (reference sequence). The CDR3 loop is CASNLGKNTEAFF. In nucleotides, the CDR3 is TGTGCCAGCAATCTGGGTAAGAACACTGAAGCTTTCTTT.

The rearrangement joins TRBV30 to TRBJ1-2; D might be TRBD1 (6 bases). Between the trimmed V and J ends, which lost 2 bases and 4 bases, there was a span of 11 bases. The germline V gene has CDR1 GTSNPN and CDR2 SVGIG (reference sequence). The CDR3 runs to 13 residues. The CDR3 protein is CAWSTQGSYGYTF. CDR3 in DNA: TGTGCCTGGAGTACCCAGGGGAGCTATGGCTACACCTTC.

The rearrangement links TRBV5-1 to TRBJ1-4, with D possibly being TRBD1 (6 bases). Per the germline V gene, CDR1 is SGHRS and CDR2 is YFSETQ. V was clipped by 8 bases and J by 8 bases, with 19 bases between them. The CDR3 is made up of 14 amino acids. CDR3 in DNA: TGCGCCAGTAGCGGCAGGGGTGGGGGAGAAAAACTGTTTTTT. It codes for CASSGRGGGEKLFF.

The chain is built from TRBV7-2 and TRBJ2-2; D is unclear. V dropped 5 bases and J dropped 6 bases, with 19 bases sitting between them. Germline values: CDR1 SGHTA, CDR2 FQGNSA. This CDR3 has 16 amino acids. CDR3 region: CASSRVLTSLSGELFF. DNA of the CDR3: TGTGCCAGCAGCCGCGTCCTTACATCCCTTTCCGGGGAGCTGTTTTTT.

The genes are TRBV5-1 and TRBJ2-1, with D hard to call. Germline CDR1 is SGHRS and CDR2 is YFSETQ. The CDR3 loop spans 12 amino acids. The germline V and J ends were trimmed by 1 base and 3 bases, with 2 bases remaining between them. Here the CDR3 DNA reads TGCGCCAGCAGCTTGATCTACAATGAGCAGTTCTTC. Amino acids: CASSLIYNEQFF.

The V and J genes are TRBV5-1 and TRBJ2-7; 9 bases agree with TRBD1. CDR1 SGHRS and CDR2 YFSETQ come from the germline V gene. The CDR3 is made up of 16 amino acids. J lost 6 bases, V lost 1 base, and 11 bases had no gene match. CDR3 DNA: TGCGCCAGCAGCTTGACGGCCAGGACAGGGGTAATCGAGCAGTACTTC. Protein: CASSLTARTGVIEQYF.

The chain joins TRBV30 to TRBJ2-1; 9 nucleotides line up with TRBD1. The CDR3 runs 15 residues. The germline V gene encodes CDR1 GTSNPN and CDR2 SVGIG (reference sequence). The V segment lost 3 bases and the J segment 6 bases; nucleotides outside the gene matches: 9. This CDR3 is CAWRSGTGRFNEQFF. The DNA of the CDR3 is TGTGCCTGGAGATCCGGGACAGGGAGGTTCAATGAGCAGTTCTTC. Combining the CDR3 with reference TRBV30 and TRBJ2-1 gives the whole variable domain SQTIHQWPATLVQPVGSPLSLECTVEGTSNPNLYWYRQAAGRGLQLLFYSVGIGQISSEVPQNLSASRPQDRQFILSSKKLLLSDSGFYLCAWRSGTGRFNEQFFGPGTRLTVL.

J is TRBJ1-5 and V is TRBV4-1; D ambiguous. CDR3 length: 15 residues. Trimming removed 0 bases from V and 5 bases from J, with 11 bases in between. The germline V gene has CDR1 MGHRA and CDR2 YSYEKL. The CDR3 region is CASSQDLVSYQPQHF. CDR3 sequence (DNA): TGCGCCAGCAGCCAAGATCTGGTCAGTTATCAGCCCCAGCATTTT.

The chain employs TRBV6-5 and TRBJ1-1, with D possibly matching TRBD1 (5 bases). The CDR3 has 16 amino acids. CDR1 and CDR2 (germline): MNHEY, SVGAGI. The germline V and J ends were trimmed by 2 bases and 0 bases, with 13 bases remaining between them. The CDR3 nucleotides are TGTGCCAGCAGTTACGGCTGGGGCGGGGTGAACACTGAAGCTTTCTTT. Translated, it gives CASSYGWGGVNTEAFF.

This clone came up once. CDR3 coding DNA: TGTGCCAGCAGTGGTCGGACAGACTATGGCTACACCTTC. Translated: CASSGRTDYGYTF. The chain has TRBV2 and TRBJ1-2; tentatively, D is TRBD1 (6 bases). Germline values: CDR1 SNHLY, CDR2 FYNNEI. The CDR3 length is 13 residues. V was shortened by 4 bases and J by 3 bases, with 9 bases between the two germline ends.

CDR3 region: CASSSRVASGRHTDTQYF. The CDR3 DNA sequence: TGTGCCAGCAGCAGCCGGGTGGCTAGCGGGAGGCACACAGATACGCAGTATTTT. J is TRBJ2-3 and V is TRBV7-9; TRBD2 aligns across 11 bases. This CDR3 has 18 amino acids. Germline V gives CDR1 SEHNR, CDR2 FQNEAQ (reference sequence). With 5 bases clipped from V and 2 bases from J, the junction kept 12 bases outside the gene matches. The full variable domain, rest sourced from reference TRBV7-9 and TRBJ2-3, is DTGVSQNPRHKITKRGQNVTFRCDPISEHNRLYWYRQTLGQGPEFLTYFQNEAQLEKSRLLSDRFSAERPKGSFSTLEIQRTEQGDSAMYLCASSSRVASGRHTDTQYFGPGTRLTVL.

The V gene is TRBV19, the J gene TRBJ2-1, with TRBD1 matching over 10 bases. The CDR3 runs to 14 residues. V gave up 4 bases and J gave up 8 bases; unmatched junction bases: 5. Per the germline V gene, CDR1 is LNHDA and CDR2 is SQIVND (reference sequence). The CDR3 bases are TGTGCCAGTAGTAAAGGGACAGGGGAGGATGAGCAGTTCTTC. It specifies CASSKGTGEDEQFF.

CDR3 sequence reads: CASSSLPQGETQYF. The CDR3 bases are TGTGCCAGCAGTTCCCTGCCACAGGGAGAGACCCAGTACTTC. The chain couples TRBV6-5 to TRBJ2-5; possible D gene TRBD1, 6 bases. This CDR3 has 14 residues. The ends were cut back, 4 bases at V and 4 bases at J, with 13 bases in the middle. Germline loops: CDR1 MNHEY, CDR2 SVGAGI.

The chain uses TRBV30 and TRBJ1-6; 11 bases align to TRBD1. V trimming: 1 base; J trimming: 6 bases; junction bases outside the gene matches: 2. This CDR3 is built from 15 residues. The germline V gene encodes CDR1 GTSNPN and CDR2 SVGIG (reference sequence). DNA for the CDR3: TGTGCCTGGAGTGGGGGACAGGGGGTTAATTCACCCCTCCACTTT. As protein: CAWSGGQGVNSPLHF. Full variable domain (rest looked up from reference TRBV30 and TRBJ1-6): SQTIHQWPATLVQPVGSPLSLECTVEGTSNPNLYWYRQAAGRGLQLLFYSVGIGQISSEVPQNLSASRPQDRQFILSSKKLLLSDSGFYLCAWSGGQGVNSPLHFGNGTRLTVT.

The chain uses TRBV7-9 and TRBJ1-4; D unresolved. The length of the CDR3 is 13 residues. The ends were cut back, 5 bases at V and 3 bases at J, with 7 bases in the middle. The germline V gene encodes CDR1 SEHNR and CDR2 FQNEAQ (reference sequence). The CDR3, as DNA: TGTGCCAGCAGCGGCAGCCCTAATGAAAAACTGTTTTTT. This encodes CASSGSPNEKLFF.

The chain carries TRBV11-2 and TRBJ2-7; D not resolved. The germline CDR1 and CDR2 sequences are SGHAT and FQNNGV. The CDR3 sequence is 14 residues long. V lost 2 bases to trimming and J lost 0 bases, with 8 bases between them. CDR3 DNA sequence: TGTGCCAGCAGCTTATCCAGGTACTCCTACGAGCAGTACTTC. Its protein is CASSLSRYSYEQYF. Drawing the rest from reference TRBV11-2 and TRBJ2-7, the complete variable domain is EAGVAQSPRYKIIEKRQSVAFWCNPISGHATLYWYQQILGQGPKLLIQFQNNGVVDDSQLPKDRFSAERLKGVDSTLKIQPAKLEDSAVYLCASSLSRYSYEQYFGPGTRLTVT.

The chain carries TRBV19 and TRBJ1-4, with 10 nucleotides matching TRBD1. The germline CDR1 and CDR2 sequences are LNHDA and SQIVND (reference sequence). This CDR3 has 16 residues. The J segment lost 3 bases and the V segment lost 9 bases, leaving 10 bases of the junction unmatched. CDR3 coding DNA: TGTGCCAGCTCCGGGACAGGGGCGTTGGCTAATGAAAAACTGTTTTTT. It specifies CASSGTGALANEKLFF.

The rearrangement links TRBV4-1 to TRBJ2-7; D gene uncertain. The V end lost 0 bases, the J end lost 0 bases, and 21 bases lay between the germline ends. Per germline, CDR1 MGHRA and CDR2 YSYEKL. This CDR3 comprises 19 residues. CDR3 in amino acids: CASSQENWPFSESSYEQYF. CDR3 bases: TGCGCCAGCAGCCAAGAAAATTGGCCCTTTAGTGAAAGCTCCTACGAGCAGTACTTC.

The chain couples TRBV4-2 to TRBJ2-3; D tentatively fits TRBD1 or TRBD2 (6 bases each). The CDR3 is made up of 17 amino acids. Germline CDR1 LGHNA, CDR2 YNFKEQ. V was trimmed by 4 bases and J by 4 bases, leaving 21 bases between them. CDR3 DNA sequence: TGTGCCAGCAGCCTAGGGGGGCCGGGGGCGCGGTCAGATACGCAGTATTTT. It translates to CASSLGGPGARSDTQYF.

The CDR3 sequence: CASSPWGGTSGNNEQFF. The CDR3 region has the DNA TGCGCCAGCAGCCCGTGGGGCGGGACTAGCGGCAACAATGAGCAGTTCTTC. The chain recombines TRBV5-1 with TRBJ2-1; 11 bases agree with TRBD2. This CDR3 has 17 amino acids. Trimming removed 4 bases from V and 5 bases from J; junction bases left unmatched: 11. Per the germline V gene, CDR1 is SGHRS and CDR2 is YFSETQ. Full variable domain (missing parts from reference TRBV5-1 and TRBJ2-1): KAGVTQTPRYLIKTRGQQVTLSCSPISGHRSVSWYQQTPGQGLQFLFEYFSETQRNKGNFPGRFSGRQFSNSRSEMNVSTLELGDSALYLCASSPWGGTSGNNEQFFGPGTRLTVL.